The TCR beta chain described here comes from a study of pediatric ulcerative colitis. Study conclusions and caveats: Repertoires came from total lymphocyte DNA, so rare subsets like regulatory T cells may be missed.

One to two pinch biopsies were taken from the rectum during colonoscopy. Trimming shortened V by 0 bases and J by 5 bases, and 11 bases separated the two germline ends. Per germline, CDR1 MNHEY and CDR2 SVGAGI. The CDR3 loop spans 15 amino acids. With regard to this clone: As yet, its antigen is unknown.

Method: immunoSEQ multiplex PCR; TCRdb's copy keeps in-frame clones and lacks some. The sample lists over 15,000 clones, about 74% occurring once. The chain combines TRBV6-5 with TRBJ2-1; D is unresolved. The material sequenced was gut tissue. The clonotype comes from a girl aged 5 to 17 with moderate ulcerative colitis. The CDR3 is CASSYSLTVHNEQFF. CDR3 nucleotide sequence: TGTGCCAGCAGTTACTCTCTCACAGTCCACAATGAGCAGTTCTTC.